This is a list of T cell receptor beta chains from one sample in a study of T cell responses to AZD1222 COVID-19 vaccine. Profiled with immunoSEQ multiplex PCR; TCRdb holds only in-frame clones, not every one. The repertoire holds around 130,000 clones, 80% to 95% seen once, with roughly 4% in the top ten. Sequenced here: peripheral blood, sampled 28 days after the second AZD1222 dose. These receptors originate from an adult who received the AZD1222 COVID-19 vaccine. Each CDR3 is given with its conserved first and last residue. Fields, in order: V gene, D gene, clone size, J gene, CDR3 protein, CDR3 DNA. D genes are given only for firm matches. The size entry is marked missing in some rows and otherwise reads once, few, many or a size class.

TRBV24-1,TRBD1,.,TRBJ2-7,CATSGHPGQGVGLEQYF,TGTGCCACCAGTGGTCACCCGGGACAGGGGGTTGGTTTGGAGCAGTACTTC
TRBV2,.,.,TRBJ1-1,CASSGRGRTDEAFF,TGTGCCAGCAGTGGTCGGGGGCGCACGGATGAAGCTTTCTTT
TRBV6-4,.,.,TRBJ2-3,CATQPPRSTDTQYF,TGTGCCACCCAGCCACCCCGAAGCACAGATACGCAGTATTTT
TRBV29-1,.,.,TRBJ2-5,CSARQGLGSQETQYF,TGCAGCGCCCGGCAGGGTTTGGGGTCCCAAGAGACCCAGTACTTC
TRBV6-5,.,.,TRBJ2-5,CASSYSAGTGGETQYF,TGTGCCAGCAGTTACTCGGCAGGGACGGGTGGGGAGACCCAGTACTTC
TRBV7-8,.,.,TRBJ1-4,CASSLRNYEKLFF,TGTGCCAGCAGCTTACGGAATTACGAAAAACTGTTTTTT
TRBV6-5,TRBD1,.,TRBJ1-2,CASSGQGANYGYTF,TGTGCCAGCAGCGGACAGGGGGCAAACTATGGCTACACCTTC
TRBV13,.,.,TRBJ1-6,CASSLEEGRGSPLHF,TGTGCCAGCAGCTTAGAGGAGGGTCGAGGCTCACCCCTCCACTTT
TRBV6-5,.,once,TRBJ1-5,CASSYDRAQPQHF,TGTGCCAGCAGCTACGACCGGGCTCAGCCCCAGCATTTT
TRBV7-9,.,.,TRBJ2-1,CASSLGGGWEQFF,TGTGCCAGCAGCTTAGGGGGGGGCTGGGAGCAGTTCTTC
TRBV5-4,TRBD1,.,TRBJ2-7,CASSPRTGGASYEQYF,TGTGCCAGCAGCCCCCGGACAGGGGGCGCATCCTACGAGCAGTACTTC
TRBV28,.,.,TRBJ2-7,CASSSRTTYEQYF,TGTGCCAGCAGTTCGCGGACAACCTACGAGCAGTACTTC
TRBV7-9,.,.,TRBJ2-5,CASSLRTASGSQYF,TGTGCCAGCAGCTTACGGACAGCGTCCGGGTCCCAGTACTTC
TRBV18,.,once,TRBJ1-1,CASSPKAGPGWTEAFF,TGTGCCAGCTCACCGAAGGCAGGACCGGGGTGGACTGAAGCTTTCTTT
TRBV4-3,.,.,TRBJ1-1,CASSQEGSTEAFF,TGCGCCAGCAGCCAAGAGGGAAGCACTGAAGCTTTCTTT
TRBV7-2,.,once,TRBJ2-5,CASSLLPGLETQYF,TGTGCCAGCAGCTTATTGCCGGGACTAGAGACCCAGTACTTC
TRBV4-2,TRBD2,.,TRBJ2-3,CASSPSGTSGKEGTDTQYF,TGTGCCAGCAGCCCGTCCGGGACTAGCGGGAAGGAAGGCACAGATACGCAGTATTTT
TRBV6-5,.,.,TRBJ1-6,CASSADSYSPLHF,TGTGCCAGCAGCGCGGACAGTTATTCACCCCTCCACTTT
TRBV6-5,.,.,TRBJ1-1,CASSGLGTEAFF,TGTGCCAGCAGCGGGTTGGGGACTGAAGCTTTCTTT